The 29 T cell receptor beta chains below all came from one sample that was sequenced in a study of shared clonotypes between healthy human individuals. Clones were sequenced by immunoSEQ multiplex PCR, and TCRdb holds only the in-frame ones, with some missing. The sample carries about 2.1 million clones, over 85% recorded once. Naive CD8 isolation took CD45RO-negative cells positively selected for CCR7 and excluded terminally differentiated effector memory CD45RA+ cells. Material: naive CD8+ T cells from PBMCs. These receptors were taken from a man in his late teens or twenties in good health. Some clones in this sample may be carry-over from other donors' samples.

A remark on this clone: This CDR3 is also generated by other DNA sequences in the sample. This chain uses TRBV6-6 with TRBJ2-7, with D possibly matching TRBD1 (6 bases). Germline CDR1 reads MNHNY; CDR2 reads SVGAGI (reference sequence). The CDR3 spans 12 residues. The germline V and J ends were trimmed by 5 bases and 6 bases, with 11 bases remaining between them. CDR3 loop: CASSLTGSEQYF. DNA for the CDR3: TGTGCCAGCAGTCTAACAGGGAGCGAGCAGTACTTC.

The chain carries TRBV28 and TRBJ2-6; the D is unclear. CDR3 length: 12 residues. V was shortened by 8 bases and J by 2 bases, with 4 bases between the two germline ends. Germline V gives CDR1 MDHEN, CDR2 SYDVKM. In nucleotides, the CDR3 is TGTGCCAGCGGTGCTGGGGCCAACGTCCTGACTTTC. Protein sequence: CASGAGANVLTF.

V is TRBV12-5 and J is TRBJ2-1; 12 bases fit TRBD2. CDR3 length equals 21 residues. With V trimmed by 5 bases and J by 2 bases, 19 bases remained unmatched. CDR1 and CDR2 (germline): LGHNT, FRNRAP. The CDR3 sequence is CASGPFSPSGRAFGPYNEQFF. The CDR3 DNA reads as TGTGCTAGTGGTCCCTTCTCGCCTAGCGGGAGGGCGTTCGGGCCCTACAATGAGCAGTTCTTC.

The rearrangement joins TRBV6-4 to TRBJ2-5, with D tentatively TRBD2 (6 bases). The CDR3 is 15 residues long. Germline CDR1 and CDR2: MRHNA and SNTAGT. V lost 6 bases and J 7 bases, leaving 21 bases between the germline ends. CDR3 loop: CASSLTSRDGRTQYF. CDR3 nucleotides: TGTGCCAGCAGCCTCACATCGCGGGATGGTCGGACCCAGTACTTC.

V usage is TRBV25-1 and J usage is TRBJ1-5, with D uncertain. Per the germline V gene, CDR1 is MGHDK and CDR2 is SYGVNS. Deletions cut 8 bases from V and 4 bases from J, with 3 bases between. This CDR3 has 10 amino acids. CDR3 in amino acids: CASGNQPQHF. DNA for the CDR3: TGTGCCAGCGGAAATCAGCCCCAGCATTTT.

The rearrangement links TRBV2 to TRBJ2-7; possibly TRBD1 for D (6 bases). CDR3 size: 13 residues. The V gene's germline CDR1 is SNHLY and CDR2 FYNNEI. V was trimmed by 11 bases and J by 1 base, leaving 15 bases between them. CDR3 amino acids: CAGTPGQSYEQYF. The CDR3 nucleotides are TGTGCCGGGACCCCTGGACAGTCCTACGAGCAGTACTTC.

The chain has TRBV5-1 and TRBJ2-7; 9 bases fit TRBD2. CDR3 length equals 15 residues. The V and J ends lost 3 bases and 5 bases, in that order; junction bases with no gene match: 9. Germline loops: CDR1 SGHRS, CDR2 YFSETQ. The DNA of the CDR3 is TGCGCCAGCAGCTCAATAGCGGGAGTACTAGACGAGCAGTACTTC. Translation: CASSSIAGVLDEQYF.

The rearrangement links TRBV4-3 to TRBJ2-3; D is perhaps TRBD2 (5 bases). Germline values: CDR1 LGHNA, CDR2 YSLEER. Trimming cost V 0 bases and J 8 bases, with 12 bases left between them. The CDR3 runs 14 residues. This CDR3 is CASSQDGSPATQYF. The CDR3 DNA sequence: TGCGCCAGCAGCCAAGATGGGAGCCCGGCTACGCAGTATTTT.

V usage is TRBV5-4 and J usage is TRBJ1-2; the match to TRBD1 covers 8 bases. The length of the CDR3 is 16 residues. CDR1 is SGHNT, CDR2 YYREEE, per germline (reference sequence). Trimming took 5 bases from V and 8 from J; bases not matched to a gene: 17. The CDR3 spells CASRRTGKGTSGGYTF. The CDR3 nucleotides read TGTGCCAGCAGAAGGACAGGGAAAGGGACCTCGGGCGGCTACACCTTC.

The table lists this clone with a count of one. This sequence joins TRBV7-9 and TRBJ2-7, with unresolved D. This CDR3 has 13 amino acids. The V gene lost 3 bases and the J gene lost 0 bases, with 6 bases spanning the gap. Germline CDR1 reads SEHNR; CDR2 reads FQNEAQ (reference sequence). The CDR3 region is CASSFRSSYEQYF. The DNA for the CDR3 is TGTGCCAGCAGCTTCAGGAGCTCCTACGAGCAGTACTTC.

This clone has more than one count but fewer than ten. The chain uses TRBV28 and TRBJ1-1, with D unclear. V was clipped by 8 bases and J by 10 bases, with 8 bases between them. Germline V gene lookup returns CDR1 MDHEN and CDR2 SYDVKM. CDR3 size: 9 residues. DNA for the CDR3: TGTGCCAGCGGCCACGGAGCTTTCTTT. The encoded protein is CASGHGAFF.

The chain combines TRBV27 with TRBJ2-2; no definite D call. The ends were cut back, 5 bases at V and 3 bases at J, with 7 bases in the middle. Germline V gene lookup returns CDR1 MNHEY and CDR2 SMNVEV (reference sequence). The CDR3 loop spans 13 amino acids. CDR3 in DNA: TGTGCCAGCAGTCCCAGCCACACCGGGGAGCTGTTTTTT. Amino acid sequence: CASSPSHTGELFF.

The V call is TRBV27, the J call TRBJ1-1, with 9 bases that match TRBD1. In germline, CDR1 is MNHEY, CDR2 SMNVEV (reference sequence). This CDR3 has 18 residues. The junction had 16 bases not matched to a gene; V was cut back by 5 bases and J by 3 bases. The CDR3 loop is CASSGRPQGAVWDTEAFF. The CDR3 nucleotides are TGTGCCAGCAGTGGACGGCCACAGGGGGCTGTCTGGGACACTGAAGCTTTCTTT.

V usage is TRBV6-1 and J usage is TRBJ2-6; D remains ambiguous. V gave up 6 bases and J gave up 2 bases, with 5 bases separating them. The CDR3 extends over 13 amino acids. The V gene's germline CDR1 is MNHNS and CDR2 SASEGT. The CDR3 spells CASSYTGANVLTF. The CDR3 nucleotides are TGTGCCAGCAGCTATACTGGGGCCAACGTCCTGACTTTC.

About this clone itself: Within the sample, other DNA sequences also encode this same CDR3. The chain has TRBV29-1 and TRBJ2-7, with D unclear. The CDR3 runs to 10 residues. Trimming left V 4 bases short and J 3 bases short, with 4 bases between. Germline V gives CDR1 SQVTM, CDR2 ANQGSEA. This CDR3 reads CSVVVYEQYF. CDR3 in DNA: TGCAGCGTTGTCGTCTACGAGCAGTACTTC.

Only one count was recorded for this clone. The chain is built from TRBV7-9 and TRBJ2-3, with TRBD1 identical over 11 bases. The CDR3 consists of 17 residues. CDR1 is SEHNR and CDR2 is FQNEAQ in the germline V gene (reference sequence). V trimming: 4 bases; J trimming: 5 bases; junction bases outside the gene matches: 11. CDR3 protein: CASSSKDRGLWGDTQYF. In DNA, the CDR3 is TGTGCCAGCAGCTCGAAGGACAGGGGGCTTTGGGGAGATACGCAGTATTTT.

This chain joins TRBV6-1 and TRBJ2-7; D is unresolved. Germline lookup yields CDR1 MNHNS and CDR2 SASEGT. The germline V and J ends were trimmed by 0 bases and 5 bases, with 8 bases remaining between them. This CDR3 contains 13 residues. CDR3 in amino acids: CASSEARAHEQYF. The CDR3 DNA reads TGTGCCAGCAGTGAAGCGCGTGCACACGAGCAGTACTTC.

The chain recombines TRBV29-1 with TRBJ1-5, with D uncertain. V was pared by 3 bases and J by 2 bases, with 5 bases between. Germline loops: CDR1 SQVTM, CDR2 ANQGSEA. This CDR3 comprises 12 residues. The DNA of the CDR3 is TGCAGCGTTGAGATCGGCAATCAGCCCCAGCATTTT. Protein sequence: CSVEIGNQPQHF.

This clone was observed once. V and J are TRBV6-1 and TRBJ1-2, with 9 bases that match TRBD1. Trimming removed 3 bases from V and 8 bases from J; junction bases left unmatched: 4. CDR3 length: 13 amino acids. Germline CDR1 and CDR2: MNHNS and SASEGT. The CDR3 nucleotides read TGTGCCAGCAGTGAGAACAGGGGGCGAGGCTACACCTTC. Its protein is CASSENRGRGYTF.

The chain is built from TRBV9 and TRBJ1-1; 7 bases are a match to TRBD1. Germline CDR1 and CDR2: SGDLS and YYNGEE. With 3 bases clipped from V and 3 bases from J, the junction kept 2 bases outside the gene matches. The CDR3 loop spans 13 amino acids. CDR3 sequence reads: CASSDGTDTEAFF. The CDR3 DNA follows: TGTGCCAGCAGCGACGGGACAGACACTGAAGCTTTCTTT.

The CDR3 protein is CASSQNPGQRAEQYF. The CDR3 region has the DNA TGCGCCAGCAGCCAAAACCCGGGGCAAAGGGCCGAGCAGTACTTC. The rearrangement links TRBV4-1 to TRBJ2-7, with D perhaps matching TRBD1 or TRBD2 (5 bases each). CDR1 and CDR2 from the germline V gene are MGHRA and YSYEKL. The CDR3 is 15 residues long. The ends were cut back, 2 bases at V and 6 bases at J, with 17 bases in the middle.

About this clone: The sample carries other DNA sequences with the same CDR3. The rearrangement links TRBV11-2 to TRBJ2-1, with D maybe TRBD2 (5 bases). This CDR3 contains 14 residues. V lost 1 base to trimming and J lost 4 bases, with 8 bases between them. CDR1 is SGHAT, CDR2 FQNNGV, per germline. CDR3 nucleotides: TGTGCCAGCAGCTTAGGCCCGGGGTACAATGAGCAGTTCTTC. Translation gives CASSLGPGYNEQFF.

The CDR3 reads CASSLAPRAGSVNEQFF. The CDR3, as DNA: TGTGCCAGCAGCTTAGCCCCGCGAGCGGGATCGGTCAATGAGCAGTTCTTC. The chain is built from TRBV7-8 and TRBJ2-1, with TRBD2 identical over 7 bases. J lost 6 bases, V lost 0 bases, and 11 bases had no gene match. CDR3 length equals 17 residues. The germline V gene encodes CDR1 SGHVS and CDR2 FQNEAQ.

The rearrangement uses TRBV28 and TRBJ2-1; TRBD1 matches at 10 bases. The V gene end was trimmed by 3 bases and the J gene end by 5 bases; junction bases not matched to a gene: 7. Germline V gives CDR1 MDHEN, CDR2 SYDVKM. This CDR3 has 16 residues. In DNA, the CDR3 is TGTGCCAGCAGTTTCACCTCCGGGACAGGGGACAATGAGCAGTTCTTC. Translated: CASSFTSGTGDNEQFF.

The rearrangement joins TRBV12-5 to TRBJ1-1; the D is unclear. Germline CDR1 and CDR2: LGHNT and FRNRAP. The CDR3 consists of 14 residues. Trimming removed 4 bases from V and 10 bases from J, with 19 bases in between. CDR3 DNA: TGTGCTAGTGGTTCTGAGTCAAGCTCGGGAGTAGCTTTCTTT. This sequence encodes CASGSESSSGVAFF.

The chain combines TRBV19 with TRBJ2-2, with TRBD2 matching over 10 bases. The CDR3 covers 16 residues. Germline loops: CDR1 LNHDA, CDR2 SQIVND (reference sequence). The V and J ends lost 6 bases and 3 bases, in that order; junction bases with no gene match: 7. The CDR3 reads CASSHKAGGYTGELFF. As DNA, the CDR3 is TGTGCCAGTAGCCACAAAGCGGGAGGGTACACCGGGGAGCTGTTTTTT.

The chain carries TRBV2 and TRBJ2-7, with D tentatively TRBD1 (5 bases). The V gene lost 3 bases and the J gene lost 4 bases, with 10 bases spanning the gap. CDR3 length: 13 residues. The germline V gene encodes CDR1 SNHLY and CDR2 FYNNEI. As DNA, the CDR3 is TGTGCCAGCAGTGACGACAGTGGGTACGAGCAGTACTTC. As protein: CASSDDSGYEQYF.

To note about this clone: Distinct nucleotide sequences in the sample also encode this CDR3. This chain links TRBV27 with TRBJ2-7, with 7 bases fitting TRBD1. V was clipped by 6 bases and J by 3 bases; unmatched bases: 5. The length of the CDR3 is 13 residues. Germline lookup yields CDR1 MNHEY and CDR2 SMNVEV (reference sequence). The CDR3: CASSWDRSYEQYF. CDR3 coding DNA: TGTGCCAGCAGCTGGGACAGAAGCTACGAGCAGTACTTC.

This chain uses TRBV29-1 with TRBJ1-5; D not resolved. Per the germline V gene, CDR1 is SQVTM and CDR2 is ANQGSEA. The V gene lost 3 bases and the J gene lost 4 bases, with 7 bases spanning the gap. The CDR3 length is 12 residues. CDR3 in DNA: TGCAGCGTTGAGGTTCCAAATCAGCCCCAGCATTTT. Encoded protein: CSVEVPNQPQHF.